One and the same sample provided the 6 T cell receptor beta chains below, sequenced in a study of cytomegalovirus exposure and HLA in healthy donors. This PCR relied on a set of 60 Vbeta primers and 13 Jbeta primers. Repertoires were generated with immunoSEQ multiplex PCR, while TCRdb's copy carries only in-frame clones and drops some. The sample holds some 110,000 clones; around 81% are singletons and the top ten take 3% to 5%. Sequencing input: PBMCs. All receptors derive from a woman in her 30s in good health and CMV-seronegative.

This clone was found once. The rearrangement uses TRBV30 and TRBJ2-1, with D possibly being TRBD1 (6 bases). The CDR3 extends over 14 amino acids. Germline V gene data show CDR1 as GTSNPN and CDR2 as SVGIG (reference sequence). The V gene lost 5 bases and the J gene lost 0 bases, with 11 bases spanning the gap. CDR3 in DNA: TGTGCCTGGGGTAGGGACACCTCCTACAATGAGCAGTTCTTC. Its translation is CAWGRDTSYNEQFF.

This chain connects TRBV5-1 to TRBJ2-5; D is possibly TRBD1 (5 bases). There are 15 residues in the CDR3. Germline V lookup: CDR1 SGHRS, CDR2 YFSETQ. V gave up 0 bases and J gave up 5 bases, with 14 bases separating them. As DNA, the CDR3 is TGCGCCAGCAGCTTGGCACTAACAGGAAGTGAGACCCAGTACTTC. This sequence encodes CASSLALTGSETQYF.

The rearrangement joins TRBV4-1 to TRBJ2-7, with TRBD2 identical over 8 bases. CDR1 and CDR2 from the germline V gene are MGHRA and YSYEKL. V lost 4 bases to trimming and J lost 5 bases; unmatched junction nucleotides: 4. The CDR3 loop spans 13 amino acids. CDR3 sequence reads: CASSPLAGNEQYF. DNA for the CDR3: TGCGCCAGCAGCCCTTTAGCGGGAAACGAGCAGTACTTC.

The chain carries TRBV21-1 and TRBJ2-3; the D segment call TRBD2 is taken from the table without a DNA check. TRBV21-1 is a listed pseudogene. This CDR3 spans 20 amino acids. The DNA for the CDR3 is TGTGCCAGCAGCAAATTACTTGTAGCGGGAGGGCCTGGTAGCACAGATACGCAGTATTTT. This sequence encodes CASSKLLVAGGPGSTDTQYF.

This clone was detected only a few times. The V and J genes are TRBV7-3 and TRBJ2-1; TRBD2 aligns across 12 bases. The CDR3 consists of 16 residues. Germline CDR1 SGHTA, CDR2 FQGTGA. The V gene end was trimmed by 5 bases and the J gene end by 8 bases; junction bases not matched to a gene: 10. The CDR3 sequence is CASSPQTTSGSDEQFF. The CDR3 nucleotides are TGTGCCAGCAGCCCACAAACGACTAGCGGGAGCGATGAGCAGTTCTTC.

The gene calls are TRBV7-2 and TRBJ1-1; unclear D gene. Trimming took 5 bases from V and 2 from J, leaving 21 bases between them. Per germline, CDR1 SGHTA and CDR2 FQGNSA. The CDR3 runs 17 residues. This CDR3 is CASSRGLGGRLNTEAFF. The CDR3 DNA follows: TGTGCCAGCAGCCGAGGTTTGGGAGGCAGATTAAACACTGAAGCTTTCTTT.